Listed here are 8 T cell receptor beta chains from one sample, sequenced in a study of blood T cell repertoires in COVID-19. The protocol was immunoSEQ multiplex PCR, while the TCRdb copy is restricted to in-frame clones and leaves out a portion. The sample holds about 310,000 clones; around 89% are singletons and the top ten take around a tenth. The sample taken for sequencing was PBMCs or T cells enriched from blood (not recorded which). Receptors were obtained from a woman between 35 and 50 years old who had recovered from COVID-19.

The CDR3 protein is CASSPTGAGGNGYTF. The CDR3 nucleotides are TGTGCCAGCAGCCCAACAGGCGCAGGGGGGAACGGCTACACCTTC. This chain connects TRBV9 to TRBJ1-2; TRBD1 aligns across 7 bases. Germline trimming cut 4 bases from V and 8 bases from J; bases unmatched to any gene: 14. Per germline, CDR1 SGDLS and CDR2 YYNGEE. The CDR3 extends over 15 amino acids.

V usage is TRBV11-2 and J usage is TRBJ2-1; D perhaps matches TRBD2 (6 bases). The CDR3 has 15 residues. Trimming took 1 base from V and 6 from J, leaving 13 bases between them. From germline, CDR1 is SGHAT and CDR2 FQNNGV. This CDR3 is CASSLGGEAFNEQFF. For the CDR3, the DNA is TGTGCCAGCAGCTTAGGGGGGGAGGCGTTCAATGAGCAGTTCTTC.

The chain uses TRBV18 and TRBJ2-2; TRBD2 is a possible D gene (6 bases). Trimming cost V 2 bases and J 1 base, with 8 bases left between them. Germline V gene lookup returns CDR1 KGHSH and CDR2 LQKENI. The CDR3 totals 15 residues. CDR3 nucleotides: TGTGCCAGCTCACCAATGCGGGGGAACACCGGGGAGCTGTTTTTT. This gives the protein CASSPMRGNTGELFF.

The chain combines TRBV5-1 with TRBJ2-1; unclear D gene. The germline gives CDR1 SGHRS, CDR2 YFSETQ. The ends were cut back, 0 bases at V and 10 bases at J, with 17 bases in the middle. CDR3 size: 15 residues. CDR3 protein: CASSLGLLEVGEQFF. The CDR3 coding sequence is TGCGCCAGCAGCTTGGGACTGTTAGAGGTAGGCGAGCAGTTCTTC. Complete variable domain (other parts from reference TRBV5-1 and TRBJ2-1): KAGVTQTPRYLIKTRGQQVTLSCSPISGHRSVSWYQQTPGQGLQFLFEYFSETQRNKGNFPGRFSGRQFSNSRSEMNVSTLELGDSALYLCASSLGLLEVGEQFFGPGTRLTVL.

This clone was counted ten times or more. V gene TRBV21-1 combines with J gene TRBJ1-5; the table's D call, TRBD1, was not checked against the DNA. TRBV21-1 is a pseudogene segment. The CDR3 loop spans 17 amino acids. The CDR3 loop reads CASSKGDRGYSNQPQHF. The CDR3 region has the DNA TGTGCCAGCAGCAAGGGGGACAGGGGCTATAGCAATCAGCCCCAGCATTTT.

With respect to this clone: Since a much larger clone is just one base distant, this may be a read error. The chain joins TRBV5-1 to TRBJ2-7, with a tentative D call TRBD1 (6 bases). The germline V and J ends were trimmed by 3 bases and 2 bases, with 9 bases remaining between them. The CDR3 is made up of 13 amino acids. Germline lookup yields CDR1 SGHRS and CDR2 YFSETQ. The CDR3 region is CASSWDKTYEQYF. The CDR3 DNA reads as TGCGCCAGCAGCTGGGACAAAACCTACGAGCAGTACTTC.

The rearrangement joins TRBV7-2 to TRBJ2-1, with D possibly TRBD2 on 6 matching bases. The CDR3 sequence is 16 residues long. Germline CDR1 SGHTA, CDR2 FQGNSA. Trimming left V 1 base short and J 6 bases short, with 16 bases between. The CDR3 DNA sequence: TGTGCCAGCAGCTTAGATTTGGGGTGGAGGGGCAATGAGCAGTTCTTC. Protein product: CASSLDLGWRGNEQFF.

The chain employs TRBV28 and TRBJ1-3, with D unresolved. The CDR3 totals 14 residues. V gave up 7 bases and J gave up 0 bases, with 10 bases separating them. Germline CDR1 MDHEN, CDR2 SYDVKM. CDR3: CASTPRGSGNTIYF. The CDR3 DNA sequence: TGTGCCAGCACCCCCCGGGGCTCTGGAAACACCATATATTTT.